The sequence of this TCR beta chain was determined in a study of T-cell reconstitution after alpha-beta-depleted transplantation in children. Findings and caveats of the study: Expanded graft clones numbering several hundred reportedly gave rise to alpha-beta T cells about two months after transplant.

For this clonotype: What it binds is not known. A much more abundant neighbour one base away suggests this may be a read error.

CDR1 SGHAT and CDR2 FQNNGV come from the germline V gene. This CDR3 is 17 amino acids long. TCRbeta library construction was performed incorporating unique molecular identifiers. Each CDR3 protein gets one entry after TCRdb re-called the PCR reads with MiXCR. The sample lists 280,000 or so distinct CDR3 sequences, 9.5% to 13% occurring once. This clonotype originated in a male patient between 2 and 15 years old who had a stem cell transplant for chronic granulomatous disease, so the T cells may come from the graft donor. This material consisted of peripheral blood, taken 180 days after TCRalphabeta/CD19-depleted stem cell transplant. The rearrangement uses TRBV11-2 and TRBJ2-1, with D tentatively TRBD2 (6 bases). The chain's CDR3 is CARSLVIVGGNYNEQFF. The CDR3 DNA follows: TGTGCCCGCAGCTTAGTGATTGTGGGCGGGAACTACAATGAGCAGTTCTTC.